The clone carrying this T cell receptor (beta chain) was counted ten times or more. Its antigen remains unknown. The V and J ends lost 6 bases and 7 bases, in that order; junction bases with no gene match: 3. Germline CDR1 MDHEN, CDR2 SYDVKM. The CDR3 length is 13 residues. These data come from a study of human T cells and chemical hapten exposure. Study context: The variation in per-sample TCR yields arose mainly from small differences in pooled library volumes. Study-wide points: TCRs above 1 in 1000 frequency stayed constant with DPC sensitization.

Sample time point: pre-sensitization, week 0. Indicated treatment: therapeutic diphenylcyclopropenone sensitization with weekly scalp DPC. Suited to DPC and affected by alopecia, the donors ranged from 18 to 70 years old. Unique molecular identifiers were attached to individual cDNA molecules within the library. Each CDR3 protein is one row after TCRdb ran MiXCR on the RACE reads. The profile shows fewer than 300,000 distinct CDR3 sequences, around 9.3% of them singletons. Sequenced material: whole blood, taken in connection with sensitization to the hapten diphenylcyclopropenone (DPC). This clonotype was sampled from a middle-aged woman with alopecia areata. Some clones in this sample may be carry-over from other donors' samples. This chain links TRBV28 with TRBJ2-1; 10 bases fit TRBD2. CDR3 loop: CASSLAGANEQFF. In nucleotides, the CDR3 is TGTGCCAGCAGCCTAGCGGGAGCGAATGAGCAGTTCTTC.